One T cell receptor beta chain is described in this entry. This sample stems from a study of blood T cell repertoires in COVID-19. About the research overall: T cells, B-cell-depleted T cells, or PBMCs provided the cDNA or gDNA that served as material.

Cohort allocation depended upon clinical history that participants reported. TCRdb's copy holds only in-frame clones and misses some; the assay was immunoSEQ multiplex PCR. The sample records roughly 380,000 clones, over 75% being singletons. V gave up 0 bases and J gave up 7 bases; unmatched junction bases: 6. The germline gives CDR1 SGHRS, CDR2 YFSETQ. The CDR3 contains 14 residues. Sequencing was performed on PBMCs or T cells enriched from blood (not recorded which). The TCR comes from a man between 25 and 39 years old who had recovered from COVID-19. This rearrangement joins TRBV5-1 to TRBJ1-2, with TRBD1 matching over 7 bases. The DNA for the CDR3 is TGCGCCAGCAGCTTGGGGCAGGGGGTTGGTGGCTACACCTTC. Protein sequence: CASSLGQGVGGYTF.